This T cell receptor (beta chain) was found in a study of cytomegalovirus exposure and HLA in healthy donors (dated by TCRdb to 2017 to 2019). Turning to the overall study: An earlier analysis of some 550 of the donors reported 250 to 300 Gb of sequence data and some 120 million unique TCR beta sequences from some 180 million T cells. Roughly 290 gigabases of sequencing data and approximately 91 million unique TCR sequences made up an early release that covered 640 HLA-typed donors. Among the roughly 400 genotyped donors, about 85% belonged to the genetic ancestry cluster associated with self-reported Caucasian donors. The aim of the study was to test whether cataloging public T cell receptors could identify signatures of past pathogen exposure. The study used immunosequencing to profile the T cell repertoires of approximately 640 subjects and linked those repertoires to cytomegalovirus serostatus. Along with the approximately 650-subject first cohort, a separate validation cohort of over a hundred different subjects was used. To predict cytomegalovirus infection status, the study combined high-throughput TCR immunosequencing, statistical association of individual TCRs with disease status, and machine learning. In a later analysis, previously published TCR beta repertoires from some 640 donors were re-analyzed and high-resolution HLA genotyping was added so that TCR occurrence patterns could be studied. In the later analysis, no new phenotypic data were used to find candidate immune exposures; instead, reliance was placed on TCR beta sequences and their occurrence across donors. In an earlier analysis of 587 of the donors, high-throughput TCR beta sequencing was used to judge whether each TCR beta V gene segment behaved as functional or pseudogenic. Donor age, sex, ethnicity and CMV serostatus were compiled together with the repertoire data. A later genetic analysis used genome-wide SNP genotypes for about three fifths of the 666 donors, treating that subset as a discovery cohort. All discovery cohort repertoires had been generated using a single sequencing platform. Both class I and class II loci were covered by HLA typing, at four-digit resolution. Typing coverage differed by locus: A, B, C, DRB1 and DQB1 were typed in about 629-640 donors, DQA1 in approximately 520, DPA1 in 600 to 610, and DPB1 in approximately 450. Because of strong linkage in the cohort, roughly five DR-DQ haplotypes were treated as single units for association and clustering. On average, over 200,000 unique TCR beta nucleotide sequences were sequenced per donor among a few hundred genotyped donors of the cohort, with roughly 18% of those sequences being non-productive. Study-wide findings and limitations: Because counts were too low, about 18 rarely observed V segments, including chromosome 9 orphons, were excluded from the earlier analysis of roughly 580 of the donors. A later genetic analysis associated a missense DCLRE1C variant with V-gene and J-gene trimming of TCR beta chains, and an independent cohort replicated the association. Correlated functional status among segregating V segments might reflect linkage disequilibrium, but an unknown experimental factor could not be ruled out. In the study, around 150 TCR beta chains were listed as associated with cytomegalovirus. The authors suggested that the approach could potentially be extended to other disease states and immunological phenotypes. The cohort was sequenced for TCR beta chains only, and without alpha or paired-chain data the features that could be detected were limited. While some public TCRs were present in many individuals, most TCR sequences turned up only very rarely across donors. At a false discovery rate of 0.05, a later analysis linked under 20,000 TCR beta sequences to specific HLA alleles. Strong co-occurrence of HLA alleles, especially DR and DQ, made assigning TCR associations to individual alleles difficult. Three of the identified cytomegalovirus-associated TCR beta chains were confirmed in vitro to be specific for cytomegalovirus antigens. The 87-base-pair reads could not distinguish some IMGT-functional V segments, including TRBV6-2 and TRBV6-3, so those segments were excluded. Because HLA typing was missing for some donors at each locus, association tests included only the typed subset. Roughly uniform sequencing depth across donors was assumed in presence/absence analyses, although this assumption may not hold. According to a later analysis, most CMV-associated TCR beta chains appeared to be HLA-restricted, and the HLA associations seemed to be driven largely by CMV exposure. In a later analysis, HLA-associated TCR beta chains were found to be more clonally expanded and to have lower generation probabilities than equally common non-associated chains. A later analysis found that TCR association rates varied across HLA loci, with DRB1 alleles showing the most associated TCRs and HLA-C alleles the fewest. The only immune exposure information available for the cohort was CMV serostatus. Several of the top co-occurrence clusters appeared to be linked to parvovirus B19, influenza, CMV and Epstein-Barr virus, according to a later analysis. Compared with the roughly 710-donor mean, donors in an Asian-associated ancestry cluster had fewer N-insertions in productive TCRs, according to a later genetic analysis. A cluster of highly shared sequence variants was judged likely to represent a technical artifact of the sequencing pipeline. Cytomegalovirus status was reported to be diagnosed by the classifier with high specificity and sensitivity in both the original and validation cohorts. A further reported finding was that TCR beta sequences accurately predicted the HLA-A and HLA-B alleles for most subjects in the first cohort. In an earlier analysis of roughly 500 of the donors, most TCR beta V segments appeared in productive rearrangements about 87% or about 30% of the time, broadly matching IMGT annotations.

The junction shows trimming of 4 bases on V and 4 bases on J, and the gene matches do not reach 9 bases of it. CDR1 MNHEY and CDR2 SMNVEV are derived from the germline V gene (reference sequence). The CDR3 numbers 15 residues from cysteine through phenylalanine. Only CDR3 DNA remains: 45 bases, in frame from the first base. On this clone itself: What this receptor recognizes is not known. Per-base quality was not reported, and no clone a single base away is much larger than it.

The library was built by means of the immunoSEQ multiplex PCR assay. For the multiplex PCR, a mixture combining 60 forward primers for TCR Vbeta segments and 13 reverse primers for TCR Jbeta segments was used. Amplification of the CDR3 region of rearranged TCR beta genes was performed with a multiplex PCR assay on genomic DNA. The Illumina HiSeq System was used to sequence the amplified TCR beta libraries as 87-base-pair reads. Concerning the study's data processing: In a later analysis, tens of millions of unique TCR beta chains were counted across the roughly 700 repertoires, and roughly 9.9 million of these chains were shared by at least two donors. Raw reads were error-corrected and collapsed into unique sequences by a nearest-neighbor algorithm in which closely related sequences were merged to remove PCR and sequencing errors. To assign V, D and J gene segments, CDR3 sequences were aligned to IMGT reference sequences. For a sequence to be retained, a match of at least six nucleotides was required to both a V gene segment and a J gene segment. A rearrangement counted as productive if the CDR3 had no stop codons and remained in frame with V and J, and every other rearrangement counted as non-productive. Following IMGT convention, CDR3 was defined as the stretch from the second conserved V-encoded cysteine up to the conserved J-encoded phenylalanine. In an earlier analysis of around 570 of the donors, sequences lacking an unambiguous match to a single V gene segment were excluded. An earlier analysis of 587 of the donors classified V segments as functional when productive rearrangements were above 56.7% and as segregating when the standard deviation between donors was above 5%. A statistical classification framework was built for diagnosing cytomegalovirus status from the catalog of TCR beta chain sequences. A later analysis assigned V and J genes by comparing TCR nucleotide sequences with IMGT/GENE-DB human TR gene sequences. A later analysis assigned CDR3 sequences and most-parsimonious VDJ recombination scenarios with the TCRdist pipeline. In a later analysis, every TCR beta chain was defined by the combination of its CDR3 amino acid sequence and its V-gene family, and reads without a unique V-gene family were dropped. A later analysis removed 500 to 600 highly shared, low-generation-probability nucleotide sequences to deal with suspected cross-contamination and a sequencing artifact. A later analysis calculated a clonal expansion index for each public chain from normalized within-repertoire ranks of inferred template counts. In a later analysis, generation probabilities were computed with a VDJ recombination model fitted to out-of-frame rearrangements, and the resulting probabilities were checked against IGoR. Hypergeometric tests were used in a later analysis to score TCR-TCR, TCR-HLA and TCR-CMV co-occurrence, with a repertoire-size bias correction applied to the TCR pairs. To estimate false discovery rates, a later analysis permuted the HLA or CMV assignments 20 times. In a later analysis, co-occurring TCRs were grouped using DBSCAN, with TCRdist sequence similarity added in when clustering inside HLA-allele-positive subsets. Co-occurrence clustering excluded repertoires with fewer than 30,000 or more than 120,000 public chains, plus five with anomalous nucleotide sharing. Sourced from immuneACCESS, this table was stored by TCRdb with only in-frame sequences that have V and J called. A share of the clones is absent; for the studies checked, an unresolved V gene accounts for under half, and the remainder has no known explanation. From that table come the V and J calls and clone size; the DNA was used to work out D and trimming. Here the sample has approximately 100,000 clones; about 76% occur a single time. The ten largest account for under 8% of the sample.

In total, 500 to 700 healthy bone marrow donors made up the cohort. Cohort members were all nominally healthy when sampled, although unrecorded immune exposures were likely present. The donor tested CMV seropositive and was one of the 289 seropositive cohort members. A peripheral blood sample was collected from each donor, and TCR beta sequencing was performed on peripheral blood mononuclear cells. The Qiagen DNeasy Blood Extraction Kit was used to extract genomic DNA from the blood cell samples. The rearranged segments are TRBV27 and TRBJ2-5; 7 bases in between match TRBD1. The source is a woman aged 50 to 60 in good health and CMV-seropositive. The sample consisted of PBMCs. The nucleotide sequence reads as follows: TGTGCCAGCAGTTCACAGGGGATTTGGAGAGAGACCCAGTACTTC. Translated, this is CASSSQGIWRETQYF.